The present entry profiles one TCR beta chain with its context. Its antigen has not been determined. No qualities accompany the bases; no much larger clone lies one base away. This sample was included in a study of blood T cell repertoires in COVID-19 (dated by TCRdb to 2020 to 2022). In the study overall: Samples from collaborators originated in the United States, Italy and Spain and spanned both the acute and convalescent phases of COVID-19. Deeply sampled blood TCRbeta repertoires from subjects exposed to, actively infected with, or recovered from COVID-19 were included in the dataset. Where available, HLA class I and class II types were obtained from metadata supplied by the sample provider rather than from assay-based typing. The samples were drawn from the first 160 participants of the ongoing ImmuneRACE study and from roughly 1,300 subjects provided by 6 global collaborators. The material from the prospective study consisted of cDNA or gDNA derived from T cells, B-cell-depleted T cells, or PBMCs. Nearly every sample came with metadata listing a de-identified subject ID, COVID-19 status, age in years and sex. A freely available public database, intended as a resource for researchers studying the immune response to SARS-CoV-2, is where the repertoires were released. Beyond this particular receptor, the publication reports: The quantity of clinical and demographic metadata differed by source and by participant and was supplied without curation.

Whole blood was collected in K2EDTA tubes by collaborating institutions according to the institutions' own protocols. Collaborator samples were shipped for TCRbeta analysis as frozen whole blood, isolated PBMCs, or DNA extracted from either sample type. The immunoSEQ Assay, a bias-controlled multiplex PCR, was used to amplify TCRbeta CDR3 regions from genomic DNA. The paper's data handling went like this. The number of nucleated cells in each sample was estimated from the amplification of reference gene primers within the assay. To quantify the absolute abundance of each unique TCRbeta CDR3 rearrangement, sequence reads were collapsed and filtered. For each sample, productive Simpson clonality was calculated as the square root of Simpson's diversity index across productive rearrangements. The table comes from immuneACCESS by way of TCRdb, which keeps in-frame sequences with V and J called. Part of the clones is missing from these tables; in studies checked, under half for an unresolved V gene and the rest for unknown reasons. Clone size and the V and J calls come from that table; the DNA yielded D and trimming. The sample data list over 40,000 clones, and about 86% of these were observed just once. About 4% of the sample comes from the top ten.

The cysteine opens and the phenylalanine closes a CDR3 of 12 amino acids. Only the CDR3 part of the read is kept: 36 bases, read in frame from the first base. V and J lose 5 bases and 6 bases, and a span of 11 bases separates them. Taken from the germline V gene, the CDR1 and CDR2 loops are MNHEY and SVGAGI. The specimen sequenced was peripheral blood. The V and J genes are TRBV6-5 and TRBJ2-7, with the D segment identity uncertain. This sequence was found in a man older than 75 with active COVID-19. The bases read TGTGCCAGCAGTCCTAGTACGGGCGAGCAGTACTTC. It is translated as CASSPSTGEQYF.